The next 21 T cell receptor beta chains were all read from a single sample in a study of T-cell reconstitution after alpha-beta-depleted transplantation in children. Construction of the TCRbeta library involved unique molecular identifiers. TCRdb reprocessed the PCR reads via MiXCR and lists one record per CDR3 protein. The sample yields about 610,000 distinct CDR3 sequences, about 10% seen once. The sequencing used PBMCs from the stem cell graft donor, collected from the stem cell graft. The receptors stem from a human donor who donated a stem cell graft to a child with acute myeloid leukemia.

A few counts support this clonotype. The gene calls are TRBV10-3 and TRBJ2-1, with a weak D call TRBD2 (6 bases). Germline values: CDR1 ENHRY, CDR2 SYGVKD. The V end was cut by 6 bases, the J end by 1 base, with 16 bases between. CDR3 size: 16 residues. The CDR3 DNA sequence: TGTGCCATCAGAGAAGACGGGGGAGGTTCCTACAATGAGCAGTTCTTC. Translation: CAIREDGGGSYNEQFF.

This clonotype came up a few times. The V gene is TRBV20-1, the J gene TRBJ2-1, with 12 bases fitting TRBD2. J was trimmed by 7 bases and V by 3 bases; bases with no gene match: 13. The CDR3 consists of 17 residues. Germline V gives CDR1 DFQATT, CDR2 SNEGSKA (reference sequence). The CDR3 coding sequence is TGCAGTGCTAGCAACGCGGTTCTAGCGGGAGGGCTAAATGAGCAGTTCTTC. Its translation: CSASNAVLAGGLNEQFF.

This clonotype was counted at least ten times. The chain combines TRBV12-3 or TRBV12-4 with TRBJ2-3; no clear D gene. V dropped 5 bases and J dropped 3 bases, with 0 bases sitting between them. CDR3 length equals 10 residues. The CDR3 nucleotides are TGTGCCAGCAGTACAGATACGCAGTATTTT. This translates into CASSTDTQYF.

This clonotype was observed a handful of times. This chain uses TRBV28 with TRBJ1-4, with D hard to call. The CDR3 consists of 14 residues. Germline lookup yields CDR1 MDHEN and CDR2 SYDVKM. V dropped 5 bases and J dropped 8 bases, with 15 bases sitting between them. CDR3 DNA sequence: TGTGCCAGCAGTCTCTCAGGCCCGTTAGAAAAACTGTTTTTT. Residues: CASSLSGPLEKLFF.

CDR3 sequence: CASSPRQGFQPQHF. The CDR3 nucleotides are TGTGCCAGCAGCCCGCGACAGGGGTTTCAGCCCCAGCATTTT. The chain uses TRBV3-1 and TRBJ1-5, with TRBD1 matching over 8 bases. CDR1 and CDR2 from the germline V gene are LGHDT and YNNKEL (reference sequence). The junction had 5 bases not matched to a gene; V was cut back by 4 bases and J by 6 bases. The CDR3 is 14 amino acids.

This clonotype was picked up many times. The rearrangement uses TRBV7-9 and TRBJ1-1, with no clear D. Per germline, CDR1 SEHNR and CDR2 FQNEAQ (reference sequence). Deletions cut 1 base from V and 14 bases from J, with 17 bases between. The CDR3 runs to 13 residues. The CDR3 here is CASSLGGGRAAFF. DNA for the CDR3: TGTGCCAGCAGCTTAGGAGGAGGAAGGGCCGCGTTCTTT. Based on the CDR3 plus reference TRBV7-9 and TRBJ1-1, the full variable domain is DTGVSQNPRHKITKRGQNVTFRCDPISEHNRLYWYRQTLGQGPEFLTYFQNEAQLEKSRLLSDRFSAERPKGSFSTLEIQRTEQGDSAMYLCASSLGGGRAAFFGQGTRLTVV.

This clonotype came up many times. This rearrangement joins TRBV4-3 to TRBJ2-7; possibly TRBD1 for D (6 bases). The CDR3 contains 16 residues. Germline CDR1 and CDR2: LGHNA and YSLEER. Trimming took off 3 bases at V and 1 base at J, with 16 bases between the two ends. For the CDR3, the DNA is TGCGCCAGCAGCCAGGAAAGAGGCCAGGGGTCCTACGAGCAGTACTTC. Translated, it gives CASSQERGQGSYEQYF.

This clonotype occurred many times. The chain recombines TRBV29-1 with TRBJ2-5, with 7 bases fitting TRBD1. The germline V gene has CDR1 SQVTM and CDR2 ANQGSEA. This CDR3 is built from 13 residues. J lost 2 bases, V lost 6 bases, and 6 bases had no gene match. In DNA, the CDR3 is TGCAGCGTGGATCAGGGGGTTCAAGAGACCCAGTACTTC. Its translation is CSVDQGVQETQYF.

The table lists this clonotype with many counts. The chain employs TRBV7-8 and TRBJ2-3, with 9 bases lining up with TRBD2. The J segment lost 3 bases and the V segment lost 5 bases, leaving 6 bases of the junction unmatched. The CDR3 is 15 amino acids. Germline V gene sequence: CDR1 SGHVS, CDR2 FQNEAQ. CDR3 coding DNA: TGTGCCAGCAGCGACCGAAGCGGGAGGACAGATACGCAGTATTTT. It yields the protein CASSDRSGRTDTQYF.

This clonotype was observed at least ten times. CDR3 region: CASSQLGQPQHF. The CDR3 bases are TGTGCCAGCAGCCAGTTGGGACAGCCCCAGCATTTT. This chain connects TRBV3-1 to TRBJ1-5, with D unresolved. The V gene lost 3 bases and the J gene lost 7 bases, with 7 bases spanning the gap. Germline V lookup: CDR1 LGHDT, CDR2 YNNKEL (reference sequence). The CDR3 is 12 residues long.

Remarks on this clonotype: A junction boundary mismatches the germline segment, possibly from a read error. This chain joins TRBV7-2 and TRBJ2-5; the match to TRBD1 covers 7 bases. This CDR3 has 13 residues. The germline V gene encodes CDR1 SGHTA and CDR2 FQGNSA. CDR3 loop: CASSLGLSGTESF. The CDR3 DNA sequence: TGTGCCAGCAGCTTAGGTCTGTCGGGGACAGAGTCCTTC.

The chain joins TRBV6-2 or TRBV6-3 to TRBJ2-1; 7 positions match TRBD1. Germline-derived CDR1 and CDR2 are MNHEY and SVGEGT. The CDR3 is made up of 16 amino acids. V shed 0 bases and J 3 bases; nucleotides not matched to a gene: 5. CDR3 nucleotide sequence: TGTGCCAGCAGTTACTCGACAGGGCTGATCTACAATGAGCAGTTCTTC. Its protein is CASSYSTGLIYNEQFF.

This rearrangement joins TRBV29-1 to TRBJ2-4; D perhaps matches TRBD1 (7 bases). The V gene's germline CDR1 is SQVTM and CDR2 ANQGSEA. This CDR3 is 18 amino acids long. V lost 7 bases and J 2 bases, leaving 27 bases between the germline ends. DNA for the CDR3: TGCAGCGCCTCAGGGGGGCAGGGTGGTGTTGGATCCAAAAACATTCAGTACTTC. Translated: CSASGGQGGVGSKNIQYF.

In the case of this clonotype: At one boundary the junction diverges from the germline segment, which might be a read error. V gene TRBV20-1 combines with J gene TRBJ2-7; TRBD1 matches at 11 bases. CDR3 size: 16 residues. Germline CDR1 reads DFQATT; CDR2 reads SNEGSKA (reference sequence). The CDR3 coding sequence is TGCAGTGCTCGAGACGCGGGACAGGGGGTTAGGTACGAGCAGTACTTC. Its translation: CSARDAGQGVRYEQYF.

This clonotype was seen repeatedly, ten times or more. The chain uses TRBV5-1 and TRBJ2-7; 7 bases match TRBD2. This CDR3 comprises 15 residues. V dropped 0 bases and J dropped 0; count of bases not matched to a gene: 3. Germline-derived CDR1 and CDR2 are SGHRS and YFSETQ. The chain's CDR3 is CASSLGWTSSYEQYF. The CDR3 DNA reads as TGCGCCAGCAGCTTGGGGTGGACTAGCTCCTACGAGCAGTACTTC.

Many counts were recorded for this clonotype. The chain carries TRBV29-1 and TRBJ2-1; D not resolved. The CDR3 has 14 residues. Germline V lookup: CDR1 SQVTM, CDR2 ANQGSEA. Trimming took off 1 base at V and 9 bases at J, with 16 bases between the two ends. CDR3 amino acids: CSVEAPLQQSEQFF. The CDR3 DNA reads as TGCAGCGTTGAAGCCCCGCTGCAACAAAGTGAGCAGTTCTTC.

V and J are TRBV12-3 or TRBV12-4 and TRBJ2-1; TRBD1 or TRBD2 may be the D gene (6 bases each). The CDR3 has 14 amino acids. V lost 8 bases, J lost 7 bases, and 18 bases lay in between. The CDR3 here is CASRGPRGDNEQFF. CDR3 nucleotide sequence: TGTGCCAGCCGAGGACCTAGGGGGGATAATGAGCAGTTCTTC.

The rearrangement joins TRBV2 to TRBJ2-7, with 11 bases fitting TRBD1. V dropped 6 bases and J dropped 4; count of bases not matched to a gene: 5. Per germline, CDR1 SNHLY and CDR2 FYNNEI. This CDR3 has 14 residues. Here the CDR3 reads CASSRDRGEYEQYF. CDR3 nucleotide sequence: TGTGCCAGCAGCCGGGACAGGGGGGAGTACGAGCAGTACTTC.

The chain employs TRBV28 and TRBJ2-3; D may be TRBD2 (7 bases). V was clipped by 7 bases and J by 4 bases, with 18 bases between them. In germline, CDR1 is MDHEN, CDR2 SYDVKM. The CDR3 consists of 15 residues. The CDR3 spells CASTAGALGADTQYF. In nucleotides, the CDR3 is TGTGCCAGCACTGCGGGGGCACTCGGGGCAGATACGCAGTATTTT.

The table lists this clonotype with many counts. The J gene is TRBJ2-2, the V gene TRBV29-1; D might be TRBD2 (6 bases). Trimming left V 7 bases short and J 4 bases short, with 16 bases between. CDR3 length: 14 residues. Germline assignment: CDR1 SQVTM and CDR2 ANQGSEA. DNA for the CDR3: TGCAGCGCCGAGACTAGGAGAGGCACCGGGGAGCTGTTTTTT. Its protein product is CSAETRRGTGELFF.

This chain connects TRBV7-9 to TRBJ2-5; the match to TRBD2 covers 8 bases. The germline gives CDR1 SEHNR, CDR2 FQNEAQ (reference sequence). There are 16 residues in the CDR3. Germline trimming cut 5 bases from V and 3 bases from J; bases unmatched to any gene: 11. The CDR3 sequence: CASSEYRLAYKETQYF. CDR3 coding DNA: TGTGCCAGCAGCGAATACCGACTAGCGTACAAAGAGACCCAGTACTTC.